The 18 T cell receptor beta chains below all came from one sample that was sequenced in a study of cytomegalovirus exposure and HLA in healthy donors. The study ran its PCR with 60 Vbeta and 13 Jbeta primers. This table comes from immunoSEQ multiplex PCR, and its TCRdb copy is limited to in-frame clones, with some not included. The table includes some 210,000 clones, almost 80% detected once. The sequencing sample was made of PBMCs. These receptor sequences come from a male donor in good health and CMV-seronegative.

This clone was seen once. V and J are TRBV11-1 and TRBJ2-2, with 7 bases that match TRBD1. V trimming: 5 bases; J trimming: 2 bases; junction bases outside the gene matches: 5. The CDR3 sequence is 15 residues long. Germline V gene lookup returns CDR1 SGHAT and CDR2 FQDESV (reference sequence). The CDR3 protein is CASSPRDSNTGELFF. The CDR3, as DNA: TGTGCCAGCAGCCCGAGGGACAGTAACACCGGGGAGCTGTTTTTT.

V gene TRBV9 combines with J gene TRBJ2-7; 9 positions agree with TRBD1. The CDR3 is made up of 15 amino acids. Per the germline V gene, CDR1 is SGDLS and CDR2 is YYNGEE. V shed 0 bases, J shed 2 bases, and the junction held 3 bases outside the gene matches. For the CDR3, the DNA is TGTGCCAGCAGCGTAGAAGGGACAGGGCCCTACGAGCAGTACTTC. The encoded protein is CASSVEGTGPYEQYF.

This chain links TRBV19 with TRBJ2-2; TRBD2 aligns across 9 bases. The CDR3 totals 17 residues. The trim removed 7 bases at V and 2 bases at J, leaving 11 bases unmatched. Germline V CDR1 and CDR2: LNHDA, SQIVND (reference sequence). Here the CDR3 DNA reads TGTGCCAGTACCTCAGAGGGACTAGCAGCCAACACCGGGGAGCTGTTTTTT. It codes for CASTSEGLAANTGELFF.

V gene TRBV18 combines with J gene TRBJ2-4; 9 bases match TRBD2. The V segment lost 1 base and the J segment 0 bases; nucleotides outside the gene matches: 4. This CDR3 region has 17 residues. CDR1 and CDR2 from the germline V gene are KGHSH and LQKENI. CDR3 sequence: CASSPLAGVLAKNIQYF. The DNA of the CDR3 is TGTGCCAGCTCACCACTAGCGGGAGTACTAGCCAAAAACATTCAGTACTTC.

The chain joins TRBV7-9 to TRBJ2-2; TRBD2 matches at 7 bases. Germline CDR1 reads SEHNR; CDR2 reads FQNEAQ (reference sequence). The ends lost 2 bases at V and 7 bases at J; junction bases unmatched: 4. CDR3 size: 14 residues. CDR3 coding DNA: TGTGCCAGCAGCTTAACTAGCGAGAACGGGGAGCTGTTTTTT. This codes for CASSLTSENGELFF.

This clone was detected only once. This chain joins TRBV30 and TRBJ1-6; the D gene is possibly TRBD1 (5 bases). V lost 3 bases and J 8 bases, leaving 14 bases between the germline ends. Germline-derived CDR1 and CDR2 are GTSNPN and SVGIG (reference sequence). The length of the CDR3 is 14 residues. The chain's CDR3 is CAWRVNGGHSPLHF. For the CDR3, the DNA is TGTGCCTGGAGGGTAAACGGGGGACATTCACCCCTCCACTTT.

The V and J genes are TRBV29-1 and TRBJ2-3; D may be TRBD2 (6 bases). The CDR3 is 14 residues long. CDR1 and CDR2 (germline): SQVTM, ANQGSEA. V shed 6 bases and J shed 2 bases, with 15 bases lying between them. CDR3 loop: CSVFLASITDTQYF. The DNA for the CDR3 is TGCAGCGTCTTTCTAGCGAGCATCACAGATACGCAGTATTTT.

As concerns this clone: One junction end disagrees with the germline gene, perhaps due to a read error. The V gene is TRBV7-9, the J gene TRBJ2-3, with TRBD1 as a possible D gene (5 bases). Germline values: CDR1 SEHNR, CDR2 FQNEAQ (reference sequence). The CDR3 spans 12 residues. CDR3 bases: TGTTCCAGCAGGGAACAGGCAGATACGCAGTATTTT. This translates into CSSREQADTQYF.

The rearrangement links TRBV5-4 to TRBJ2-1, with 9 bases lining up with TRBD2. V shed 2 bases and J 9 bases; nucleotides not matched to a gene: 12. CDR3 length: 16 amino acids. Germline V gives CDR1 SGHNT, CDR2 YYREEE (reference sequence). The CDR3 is CASSFRLAVATGEQFF. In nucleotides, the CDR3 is TGTGCCAGCAGCTTCCGACTAGCGGTCGCCACAGGTGAGCAGTTCTTC.

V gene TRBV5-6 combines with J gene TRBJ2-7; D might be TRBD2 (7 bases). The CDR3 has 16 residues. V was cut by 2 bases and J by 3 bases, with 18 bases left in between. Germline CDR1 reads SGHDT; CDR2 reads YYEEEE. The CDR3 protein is CASSFSMGGADYEQYF. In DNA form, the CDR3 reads TGTGCCAGCAGCTTTAGTATGGGGGGGGCCGACTACGAGCAGTACTTC. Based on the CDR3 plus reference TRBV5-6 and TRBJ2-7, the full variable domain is DAGVTQSPTHLIKTRGQQVTLRCSPKSGHDTVSWYQQALGQGPQFIFQYYEEEERQRGNFPDRFSGHQFPNYSSELNVNALLLGDSALYLCASSFSMGGADYEQYFGPGTRLTVT.

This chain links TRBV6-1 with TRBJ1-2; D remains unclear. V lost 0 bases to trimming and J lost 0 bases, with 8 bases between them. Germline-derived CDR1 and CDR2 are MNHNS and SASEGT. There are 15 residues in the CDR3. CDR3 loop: CASSEAHGANYGYTF. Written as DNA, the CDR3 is TGTGCCAGCAGTGAAGCGCACGGAGCTAACTATGGCTACACCTTC.

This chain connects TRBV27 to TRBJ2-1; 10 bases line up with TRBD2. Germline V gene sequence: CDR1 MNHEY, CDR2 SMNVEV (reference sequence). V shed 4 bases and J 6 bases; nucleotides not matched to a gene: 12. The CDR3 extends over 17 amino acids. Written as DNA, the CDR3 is TGTGCCAGCAGTTCCCCTCGGACTAGCGGATCCCGCAATGAGCAGTTCTTC. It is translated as CASSSPRTSGSRNEQFF.

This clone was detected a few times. The CDR3 loop is CASSSGTSLDTQYF. CDR3 DNA sequence: TGTGCCAGCAGCTCCGGGACTAGCTTAGATACGCAGTATTTT. The V call is TRBV5-4, the J call TRBJ2-3; 9 positions match TRBD2. The CDR3 sequence is 14 residues long. The V and J ends lost 3 bases and 5 bases, in that order; junction bases with no gene match: 4. The germline V gene encodes CDR1 SGHNT and CDR2 YYREEE (reference sequence).

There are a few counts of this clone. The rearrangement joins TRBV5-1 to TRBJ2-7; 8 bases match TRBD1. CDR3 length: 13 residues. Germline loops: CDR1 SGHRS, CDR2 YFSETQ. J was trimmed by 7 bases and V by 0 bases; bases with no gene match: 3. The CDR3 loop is CASSLARGQEQYF. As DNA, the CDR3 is TGCGCCAGCAGCTTGGCCAGGGGGCAAGAGCAGTACTTC. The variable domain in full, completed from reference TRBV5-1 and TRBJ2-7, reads KAGVTQTPRYLIKTRGQQVTLSCSPISGHRSVSWYQQTPGQGLQFLFEYFSETQRNKGNFPGRFSGRQFSNSRSEMNVSTLELGDSALYLCASSLARGQEQYFGPGTRLTVT.

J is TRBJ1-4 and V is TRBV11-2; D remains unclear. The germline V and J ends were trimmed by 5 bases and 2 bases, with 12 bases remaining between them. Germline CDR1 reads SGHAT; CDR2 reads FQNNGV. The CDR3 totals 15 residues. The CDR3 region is CASSRRRRTNEKLFF. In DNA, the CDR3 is TGTGCCAGCAGCCGTCGAAGGAGGACTAATGAAAAACTGTTTTTT.

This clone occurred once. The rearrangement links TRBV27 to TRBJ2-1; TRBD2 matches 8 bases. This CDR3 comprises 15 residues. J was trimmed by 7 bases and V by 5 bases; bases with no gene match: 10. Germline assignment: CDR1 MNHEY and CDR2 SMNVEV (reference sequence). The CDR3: CASSVPGGRTNEQFF. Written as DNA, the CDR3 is TGTGCCAGCAGTGTACCGGGAGGGAGGACGAATGAGCAGTTCTTC.

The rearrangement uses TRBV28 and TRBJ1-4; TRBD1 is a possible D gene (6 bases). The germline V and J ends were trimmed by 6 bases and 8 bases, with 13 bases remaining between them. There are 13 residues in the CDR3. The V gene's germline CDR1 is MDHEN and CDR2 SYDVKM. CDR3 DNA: TGTGCCAGCAGGGATACAGGGAACGAAAAACTGTTTTTT. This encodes CASRDTGNEKLFF.

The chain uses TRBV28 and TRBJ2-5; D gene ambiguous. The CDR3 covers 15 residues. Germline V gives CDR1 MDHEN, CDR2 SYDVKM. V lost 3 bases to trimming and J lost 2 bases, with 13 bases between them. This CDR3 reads CASSLHSSSQETQYF. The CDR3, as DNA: TGTGCCAGCAGTTTGCACAGTTCCTCTCAAGAGACCCAGTACTTC. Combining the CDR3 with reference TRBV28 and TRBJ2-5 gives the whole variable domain DVKVTQSSRYLVKRTGEKVFLECVQDMDHENMFWYRQDPGLGLRLIYFSYDVKMKEKGDIPEGYSVSREKKERFSLILESASTNQTSMYLCASSLHSSSQETQYFGPGTRLLVL.